This T cell receptor (beta chain) was found in a study of T cells in Graves' hyperthyroidism and ophthalmopathy. V lost 8 bases to trimming and J lost 6 bases; unmatched junction nucleotides: 11. The CDR3 totals 15 residues. From germline, CDR1 is KGHDR and CDR2 SFDVKD. Together with thyroid ultrasound, orbital computed tomography, serum thyroxine and TRAb, clinical symptoms were used for diagnoses. This clonotype was seen a handful of times. RNA transcripts were the template for amplifying TCR beta CDR3 regions. Using the HTBI primer set, a first-round RT-PCR was run on the TCR CDR3. Each CDR3 protein gets one entry after TCRdb re-called the multiplex PCR reads with MiXCR. The sample yields hundreds of thousands of distinct CDR3 sequences, roughly 15% seen once.

This chain connects TRBV24-1 to TRBJ1-5; 8 bases fit TRBD1. Material for sequencing was blood. This receptor was obtained from a woman in her twenties or thirties with Graves' hyperthyroidism. The CDR3 sequence is CATIGGQGASQPQHF. Written as DNA, the CDR3 is TGTGCCACCATAGGGGGGCAGGGGGCAAGTCAGCCCCAGCATTTT.